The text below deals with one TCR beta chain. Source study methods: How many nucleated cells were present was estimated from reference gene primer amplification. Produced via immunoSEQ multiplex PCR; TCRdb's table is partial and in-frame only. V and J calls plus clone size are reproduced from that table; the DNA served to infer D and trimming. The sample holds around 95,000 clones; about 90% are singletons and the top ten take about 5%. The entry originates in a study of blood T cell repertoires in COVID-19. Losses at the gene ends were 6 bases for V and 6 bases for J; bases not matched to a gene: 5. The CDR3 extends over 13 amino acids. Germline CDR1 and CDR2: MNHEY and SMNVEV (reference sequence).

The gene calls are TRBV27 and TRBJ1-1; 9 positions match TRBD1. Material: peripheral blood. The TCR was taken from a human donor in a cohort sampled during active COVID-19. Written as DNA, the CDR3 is TGTGCCAGCAGAACGACAGGGGGTGCTGAAGCTTTCTTT. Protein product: CASRTTGGAEAFF.